Shown below are 22 T cell receptor beta chains from a single sample sequenced in a study of early T cells in non-severe SARS-CoV-2 infection. Using its own MiXCR run on the 5' RACE reads, TCRdb lists one record per CDR3 protein. The data contain 40,000 to 60,000 distinct CDR3 sequences, approximately 12% of them singletons. The sample taken for sequencing was whole blood. All receptors come from an adult who was a healthcare worker with PCR-confirmed SARS-CoV-2 infection or an uninfected control (not recorded which).

This clonotype has at least ten counts. The chain is built from TRBV11-2 and TRBJ2-1; 7 bases map to TRBD1. The CDR3 length is 16 residues. The junction had 11 bases not matched to a gene; V was cut back by 5 bases and J by 4 bases. CDR1 is SGHAT and CDR2 is FQNNGV in the germline V gene. CDR3 nucleotides: TGTGCCAGCAGCCCCCGTCCGGGACAGATTTACAATGAGCAGTTCTTC. It codes for CASSPRPGQIYNEQFF. The whole variable domain, filled in from reference TRBV11-2 and TRBJ2-1, reads EAGVAQSPRYKIIEKRQSVAFWCNPISGHATLYWYQQILGQGPKLLIQFQNNGVVDDSQLPKDRFSAERLKGVDSTLKIQPAKLEDSAVYLCASSPRPGQIYNEQFFGPGTRLTVL.

At least ten counts were recorded for this clonotype. The chain carries TRBV6-5 and TRBJ1-2; no reliable D call. CDR1 is MNHEY, CDR2 SVGAGI, per germline. V lost 0 bases, J lost 8 bases, and 13 bases lay in between. This CDR3 region has 14 residues. The CDR3 coding sequence is TGTGCCAGCAGTTACTCGAACGGGGTGGAAGGCTACACCTTC. It specifies CASSYSNGVEGYTF.

This clonotype is medium-sized. The rearrangement joins TRBV12-3 or TRBV12-4 to TRBJ1-1; 9 bases are a match to TRBD1. Germline trimming cut 5 bases from V and 5 bases from J; bases unmatched to any gene: 6. The CDR3 spans 14 residues. CDR3: CASSTTGGRTEAFF. The CDR3 DNA reads as TGTGCCAGCAGTACAACAGGGGGCCGGACTGAAGCTTTCTTT.

This clonotype has a count of ten or more. V and J are TRBV12-3 or TRBV12-4 and TRBJ2-1, with D possibly matching TRBD2 (5 bases). V was trimmed by 5 bases and J by 8 bases, leaving 13 bases between them. The CDR3 spans 13 residues. DNA for the CDR3: TGTGCCAGCAGTCCTGGGAGAACGGATGAGCAGTTCTTC. Its translation: CASSPGRTDEQFF.

This clonotype appeared a few times. The chain links TRBV28 to TRBJ2-7, with unresolved D. The CDR3 covers 11 residues. Per the germline V gene, CDR1 is MDHEN and CDR2 is SYDVKM. The V end was cut by 8 bases, the J end by 6 bases, with 11 bases between. The CDR3, as DNA: TGTGCCAGCCAACGAGGAGTCGAGCAGTACTTC. The encoded protein is CASQRGVEQYF.

The chain combines TRBV12-3 or TRBV12-4 with TRBJ1-5; possibly TRBD1 for D (5 bases). This CDR3 comprises 13 residues. The V end lost 5 bases, the J end lost 4 bases, and 9 bases lay between the germline ends. CDR3 in DNA: TGTGCCAGCAGTCCCGGGGGGAATCAGCCCCAGCATTTT. It codes for CASSPGGNQPQHF.

This clonotype was detected ten times or more. The gene calls are TRBV7-8 and TRBJ2-7; D remains unclear. Trimming left V 5 bases short and J 2 bases short, with 4 bases between. Per the germline V gene, CDR1 is SGHVS and CDR2 is FQNEAQ. The CDR3 loop spans 11 amino acids. Here the CDR3 reads CASSLTYEQYF. DNA for the CDR3: TGTGCCAGCAGCCTGACCTACGAGCAGTACTTC.

This clonotype showed up many times. This chain uses TRBV7-2 with TRBJ2-1; TRBD2 matches 7 bases. The CDR3 sequence is 15 residues long. Germline CDR1 SGHTA, CDR2 FQGNSA. V dropped 2 bases and J dropped 0; count of bases not matched to a gene: 1. The CDR3 loop reads CASSLWTSSYNEQFF. The CDR3, as DNA: TGTGCCAGCAGCTTATGGACTAGCTCCTACAATGAGCAGTTCTTC.

This chain joins TRBV11-2 and TRBJ2-5; 9 bases align to TRBD2. CDR1 is SGHAT and CDR2 is FQNNGV in the germline V gene. V lost 0 bases to trimming and J lost 5 bases; unmatched junction nucleotides: 10. The CDR3 loop spans 17 amino acids. The CDR3 coding sequence is TGTGCCAGCAGCTTAGATATCAGGACTAGCGCAAGGGAGACCCAGTACTTC. Encoded protein: CASSLDIRTSARETQYF. The full variable domain, with the rest looked up from reference TRBV11-2 and TRBJ2-5, is EAGVAQSPRYKIIEKRQSVAFWCNPISGHATLYWYQQILGQGPKLLIQFQNNGVVDDSQLPKDRFSAERLKGVDSTLKIQPAKLEDSAVYLCASSLDIRTSARETQYFGPGTRLLVL.

This clonotype came up many times. The chain couples TRBV29-1 to TRBJ2-7; 7 bases agree with TRBD1. The CDR3 consists of 12 residues. In germline, CDR1 is SQVTM, CDR2 ANQGSEA. The J segment lost 5 bases and the V segment lost 6 bases, leaving 7 bases of the junction unmatched. The CDR3 region has the DNA TGCAGCGTCACACAGGGGTCGGACGAGCAGTACTTC. It encodes CSVTQGSDEQYF.

This clonotype was seen repeatedly, ten times or more. The chain joins TRBV5-4 to TRBJ2-3; 10 bases map to TRBD2. Germline CDR1 SGHNT, CDR2 YYREEE (reference sequence). The CDR3 sequence is 16 residues long. The J segment lost 4 bases and the V segment lost 5 bases, leaving 10 bases of the junction unmatched. CDR3 nucleotide sequence: TGTGCCAGCAGAAGACTAGCGGGTACCCTCCCAGATACGCAGTATTTT. Translation: CASRRLAGTLPDTQYF.

The table lists this clonotype with many counts. At one of its ends the junction is not consistent with the germline gene, which may arise from a read error. The J gene is TRBJ1-2, the V gene TRBV7-2; the match to TRBD1 covers 8 bases. The CDR3 sequence is 14 residues long. Looked up from germline, CDR1 is SGHTA and CDR2 is FQGNSA. The CDR3 reads CASSPGQGNDGYTF. The CDR3 DNA reads TGTGCCAGCAGCCCCGGACAGGGTAACGATGGCTACACCTTC.

Details on this clonotype: The junction and the germline gene differ at one end; a read error may be behind it. The V and J genes are TRBV7-9 and TRBJ2-7; 7 positions agree with TRBD2. Germline CDR1 is SEHNR and CDR2 is FQNEAQ (reference sequence). The CDR3 loop spans 17 amino acids. CDR3 sequence (DNA): TGTGCCAGCAGCTTAGGAGCGGGGATAGGTTACTCCTACGAACAGTACTTC. Protein sequence: CASSLGAGIGYSYEQYF.

The genes are TRBV4-2 and TRBJ1-3, with D possibly TRBD1 on 6 matching bases. In germline, CDR1 is LGHNA, CDR2 YNFKEQ. There are 15 residues in the CDR3. V lost 0 bases and J lost 3, with 9 bases in between. DNA for the CDR3: TGTGCCAGCAGCCAAGACGGGGGCGGTGGAAACACCATATATTTT. Translation: CASSQDGGGGNTIYF.

J is TRBJ2-3 and V is TRBV20-1; 8 nucleotides agree with TRBD2. Trimming took 6 bases from V and 6 from J; bases not matched to a gene: 14. Germline values: CDR1 DFQATT, CDR2 SNEGSKA (reference sequence). This CDR3 spans 15 amino acids. In nucleotides, the CDR3 is TGCAGTGCCCAGCGGGAGAGAGTGGTGGGGGATACGCAGTATTTT. Its translation is CSAQRERVVGDTQYF.

CDR3 coding DNA: TGTGCCTGGATAGGGGCCCTTTCAAGTGGCTACACCTTC. Its protein is CAWIGALSSGYTF. This chain links TRBV30 with TRBJ1-2; possibly TRBD1 for D (5 bases). Trimming shortened V by 4 bases and J by 7 bases, and 16 bases separated the two germline ends. There are 13 residues in the CDR3. Looked up from germline, CDR1 is GTSNPN and CDR2 is SVGIG (reference sequence).

The CDR3 spells CASSSRLGNQPQHF. The CDR3 DNA sequence: TGTGCCAGCAGCTCCAGGCTCGGCAATCAGCCCCAGCATTTT. V and J are TRBV28 and TRBJ1-5, with D unresolved. The CDR3 is made up of 14 amino acids. Between the trimmed V and J ends, which lost 6 bases and 2 bases, there was a span of 11 bases. Germline CDR1 and CDR2: MDHEN and SYDVKM.

The rearrangement links TRBV19 to TRBJ2-7; 11 positions match TRBD1. The CDR3 spans 15 residues. The V gene's germline CDR1 is LNHDA and CDR2 SQIVND (reference sequence). V dropped 5 bases and J dropped 5; count of bases not matched to a gene: 8. CDR3 region: CASSSRTGGEHEQYF. For the CDR3, the DNA is TGTGCCAGTAGTTCCCGGACAGGGGGCGAGCACGAGCAGTACTTC.

As regards this clonotype: Possible read error: a much larger clone is one base away. CDR3 coding DNA: TGTGCCAGGAGCCAAGGGGACACGCGAAGCGAGCAGTACTTC. Translation gives CARSQGDTRSEQYF. The J gene is TRBJ2-7, the V gene TRBV3-1, with a tentative D call TRBD1 (6 bases). The CDR3 loop spans 14 amino acids. Looked up from germline, CDR1 is LGHDT and CDR2 is YNNKEL (reference sequence).

The chain links TRBV10-1 to TRBJ1-3, with D possibly being TRBD1 (5 bases). Germline V gene data show CDR1 as WNHNN and CDR2 as SYGVQD (reference sequence). V shed 5 bases and J shed 0 bases, with 8 bases lying between them. CDR3 size: 14 residues. The CDR3 loop reads CASSSGNSGNTIYF. CDR3 nucleotides: TGCGCCAGCAGTTCAGGGAACTCTGGAAACACCATATATTTT.

This clonotype was seen at least ten times. Sequence at one end of the junction differs from germline and may be a read error. The genes are TRBV20-1 and TRBJ1-2; 8 nucleotides match TRBD1. The CDR3 loop spans 11 amino acids. Germline-derived CDR1 and CDR2 are DFQATT and SNEGSKA (reference sequence). The CDR3 region has the DNA TGCAGTGCTAAGACAGGGGATGGCTACACCTTT. Amino acid sequence: CSAKTGDGYTF.

There are many counts of this clonotype. The chain has TRBV3-1 and TRBJ2-7; TRBD1 aligns across 8 bases. V shed 4 bases, J shed 2 bases, and the junction held 4 bases outside the gene matches. The CDR3 has 14 amino acids. Germline assignment: CDR1 LGHDT and CDR2 YNNKEL (reference sequence). CDR3 amino acids: CASSPGTGTYEQYF. The CDR3 bases are TGTGCCAGCAGCCCTGGGACAGGCACCTACGAGCAGTACTTC.